A single sample is the source of the 21 T cell receptor beta chains below, sequenced in a study of T cells in Graves' hyperthyroidism and ophthalmopathy. What was amplified from RNA transcripts were TCR beta CDR3 regions. First-round RT-PCR of the TCR CDR3 relied on the HTBI primer set. TCRdb re-derived calls from the multiplex PCR reads in MiXCR, one entry per CDR3 protein. The sample records a few hundred thousand distinct CDR3 sequences, 46% being singletons. Sequencing input: peripheral blood or thyroid tissue (not recorded which). The receptors derive from an adult woman with Graves' disease, either hyperthyroidism or ophthalmopathy (not recorded which).

This clonotype was seen just once. The CDR3: CASSGELAGDGYEQYF. The DNA for the CDR3 is TGTGCCAGCAGTGGGGAACTAGCGGGAGACGGGTACGAGCAGTACTTC. The V and J genes are TRBV6-1 and TRBJ2-7; 11 bases line up with TRBD2. Unmatched junction bases numbered 9, after V lost 4 bases and J lost 4 bases. The CDR3 runs 16 residues. Germline CDR1 reads MNHNS; CDR2 reads SASEGT.

This clonotype was observed a few times. The V gene is TRBV2, the J gene TRBJ2-3; D is unresolved. V was trimmed by 8 bases and J by 1 base, leaving 13 bases between them. Germline lookup yields CDR1 SNHLY and CDR2 FYNNEI. The CDR3 totals 14 residues. The CDR3 sequence: CASAPYSGTDTQYF. In nucleotides, the CDR3 is TGTGCCAGCGCCCCTTACTCAGGCACAGATACGCAGTATTTT. Looking up the rest from reference TRBV2 and TRBJ2-3 gives the full variable domain: EPEVTQTPSHQVTQMGQEVILRCVPISNHLYFYWYRQILGQKVEFLVSFYNNEISEKSEIFDDQFSVERPDGSNFTLKIRSTKLEDSAMYFCASAPYSGTDTQYFGPGTRLTVL.

This clonotype was observed once. The chain recombines TRBV24-1 with TRBJ1-2; D unclear. V lost 4 bases to trimming and J lost 3 bases, with 11 bases between them. The CDR3 runs 14 residues. In germline, CDR1 is KGHDR, CDR2 SFDVKD. The CDR3 region is CATSDRERHYGYTF. The DNA of the CDR3 is TGTGCCACCAGTGACCGGGAGCGACACTATGGCTACACCTTC.

This clonotype was recorded at least ten times. This chain links TRBV6-6 with TRBJ1-1; D is undetermined. Trimming removed 0 bases at V and 6 bases at J, with 11 bases between. This CDR3 is 14 amino acids long. Per the germline V gene, CDR1 is MNHNY and CDR2 is SVGAGI (reference sequence). This chain's CDR3 is CASSYSAEGSEAFF. The CDR3 region has the DNA TGTGCCAGCAGTTACTCGGCCGAAGGATCTGAAGCTTTCTTT.

CDR3 in amino acids: CATSDQTGGAYNEQFF. The CDR3 DNA sequence: TGTGCCACCAGTGACCAAACAGGGGGCGCCTACAATGAGCAGTTCTTC. V is TRBV24-1 and J is TRBJ2-1; 9 positions agree with TRBD1. Germline CDR1 reads KGHDR; CDR2 reads SFDVKD. V lost 4 bases to trimming and J lost 2 bases; unmatched junction nucleotides: 5. This CDR3 contains 16 residues.

In the case of this clonotype: Mismatch with germline at one junction end may stem from a read error. The gene calls are TRBV7-2 and TRBJ1-5, with D uncertain. The CDR3 covers 14 residues. CDR1 is SGHTA, CDR2 FQGNSA, per germline. The CDR3 region is CASSQERPNQPQHF. The DNA of the CDR3 is TGCGCCAGCAGCCAAGAGAGGCCCAATCAGCCCCAGCATTTT.

This clonotype has ten or more counts. J is TRBJ2-2 and V is TRBV6-5; 8 nucleotides align to TRBD2. Trimming removed 0 bases from V and 7 bases from J; junction bases left unmatched: 13. In germline, CDR1 is MNHEY, CDR2 SVGAGI. The length of the CDR3 is 18 residues. The CDR3 loop reads CASSYSPSGSELDGELFF. In DNA form, the CDR3 reads TGTGCCAGCAGTTACTCGCCCAGCGGGAGTGAATTGGACGGGGAGCTGTTTTTT.

This clonotype occurred many times. In nucleotides, the CDR3 is TGTGCCAGCAGTGGACAGGGAAGGAGCTATGGCTACACCTTC. It codes for CASSGQGRSYGYTF. The J gene is TRBJ1-2, the V gene TRBV25-1; 7 positions agree with TRBD1. The germline CDR1 and CDR2 sequences are MGHDK and SYGVNS. The CDR3 loop spans 14 amino acids. Losses at the gene ends were 4 bases for V and 4 bases for J; bases not matched to a gene: 6.

This clonotype was detected many times. The chain uses TRBV6-6 and TRBJ1-5; TRBD1 is a possible D gene (5 bases). The CDR3 consists of 15 residues. V lost 2 bases and J 3 bases, leaving 11 bases between the germline ends. Germline V CDR1 and CDR2: MNHNY, SVGAGI (reference sequence). The CDR3 DNA reads TGTGCCAGCAGTTACGGTGGGGGACTCAATCAGCCCCAGCATTTT. It specifies CASSYGGGLNQPQHF.

This clonotype appeared many times. The chain links TRBV20-1 to TRBJ1-2; D remains ambiguous. The CDR3 totals 16 residues. Per the germline V gene, CDR1 is DFQATT and CDR2 is SNEGSKA (reference sequence). V was clipped by 3 bases and J by 5 bases, with 22 bases between them. The CDR3 here is CSARSAPGPQTYGYTF. The CDR3 nucleotides read TGCAGTGCTAGGTCTGCACCCGGGCCTCAAACGTATGGCTACACCTTC.

The chain couples TRBV20-1 to TRBJ1-1, with a possible D match to TRBD1 (6 bases). Germline V gene sequence: CDR1 DFQATT, CDR2 SNEGSKA (reference sequence). The CDR3 has 14 amino acids. Deletions cut 2 bases from V and 5 bases from J, with 15 bases between. Here the CDR3 reads CSARPPGQRTEAFF. The CDR3 DNA is TGCAGTGCTAGACCACCGGGACAAAGGACTGAAGCTTTCTTT.

This chain connects TRBV10-3 to TRBJ2-7; D not resolved. Germline V CDR1 and CDR2: ENHRY, SYGVKD. The CDR3 is 11 amino acids. V shed 5 bases and J shed 3 bases, with 5 bases lying between them. CDR3 protein: CAISTRYEQYF. In DNA, the CDR3 is TGTGCCATCAGTACACGCTACGAGCAGTACTTC.

This clonotype was seen ten or more times. This chain's CDR3 is CASSWRLAGGPGTGELFF. Here the CDR3 DNA reads TGTGCCAGCAGCTGGAGACTAGCGGGAGGGCCGGGAACCGGGGAGCTGTTTTTT. This chain uses TRBV7-9 with TRBJ2-2; 14 nucleotides align to TRBD2. The CDR3 is 18 amino acids. Per the germline V gene, CDR1 is SEHNR and CDR2 is FQNEAQ (reference sequence). Trimming cost V 4 bases and J 5 bases; bases outside gene matches: 9. The whole variable domain, filled in from reference TRBV7-9 and TRBJ2-2, reads DTGVSQNPRHKITKRGQNVTFRCDPISEHNRLYWYRQTLGQGPEFLTYFQNEAQLEKSRLLSDRFSAERPKGSFSTLEIQRTEQGDSAMYLCASSWRLAGGPGTGELFFGEGSRLTVL.

This clonotype was seen repeatedly, ten times or more. This chain joins TRBV19 and TRBJ1-5, with D hard to call. Looked up from germline, CDR1 is LNHDA and CDR2 is SQIVND (reference sequence). The CDR3 is made up of 11 amino acids. V was pared by 5 bases and J by 2 bases, with 1 base between. CDR3 in amino acids: CASSGNQPQHF. CDR3 nucleotides: TGTGCCAGTAGTGGCAATCAGCCCCAGCATTTT. Supplemented by reference TRBV19 and TRBJ1-5, the full variable domain reads DGGITQSPKYLFRKEGQNVTLSCEQNLNHDAMYWYRQDPGQGLRLIYYSQIVNDFQKGDIAEGYSVSREKKESFPLTVTSAQKNPTAFYLCASSGNQPQHFGDGTRLSIL.

This clonotype was seen only a few times. The chain has TRBV28 and TRBJ2-7; TRBD1 might be the D (6 bases). Trimming removed 5 bases at V and 6 bases at J, with 17 bases between. Germline assignment: CDR1 MDHEN and CDR2 SYDVKM. This CDR3 comprises 14 residues. The CDR3 DNA sequence: TGTGCCAGCAGTCCCCGACTGGGGGCCAGCGAGCAGTACTTC. Translating gives CASSPRLGASEQYF.

V is TRBV9 and J is TRBJ2-7, with 9 bases lining up with TRBD1. The CDR3 totals 12 residues. J lost 7 bases, V lost 4 bases, and 3 bases had no gene match. In germline, CDR1 is SGDLS, CDR2 YYNGEE. DNA of the CDR3: TGTGCCAGCAGCATAGGGACAGGGGAGCAGTACTTC. Protein sequence: CASSIGTGEQYF.

This clonotype was seen many times. The V call is TRBV29-1, the J call TRBJ1-1, with D tentatively TRBD1 (5 bases). CDR1 is SQVTM and CDR2 is ANQGSEA in the germline V gene. The CDR3 is made up of 15 amino acids. The V gene lost 4 bases and the J gene lost 4 bases, with 19 bases spanning the gap. In DNA form, the CDR3 reads TGCAGCGTTGGGGGGGATGGGGGGGAACCCACTGAAGCTTTCTTT. Translation: CSVGGDGGEPTEAFF.

In regard to this clonotype: This may be a read error: a much more frequent sequence differs by one nucleotide. J is TRBJ1-1 and V is TRBV6-6, with D perhaps TRBD1 (6 bases). The CDR3 loop spans 15 amino acids. The germline V gene encodes CDR1 MNHNY and CDR2 SVGAGI (reference sequence). CDR3 region: CASIPPGGSNAEASF. CDR3 nucleotide sequence: TGTGCCAGCATCCCACCCGGGGGCAGTAACGCTGAAGCTTCCTTT.

This clonotype was found many times. CDR3 amino acids: CASSIAGGEAFF. In DNA, the CDR3 is TGTGCCAGTAGTATAGCAGGTGGTGAAGCTTTCTTT. The rearrangement links TRBV19 to TRBJ1-1; no clear D. Trimming removed 1 base from V and 7 bases from J, with 7 bases in between. The CDR3 covers 12 residues. CDR1 and CDR2 (germline): LNHDA, SQIVND (reference sequence).

This clonotype came up many times. This chain connects TRBV2 to TRBJ1-2, with D possibly TRBD1 on 5 matching bases. The CDR3 is 16 amino acids. The V end was cut by 2 bases, the J end by 8 bases, with 21 bases between. CDR1 and CDR2 from the germline V gene are SNHLY and FYNNEI. The CDR3: CASSEPTNRILMGYTF. The CDR3, as DNA: TGTGCCAGCAGTGAACCTACAAACAGGATCTTAATGGGCTACACCTTC.

The chain couples TRBV2 to TRBJ1-3; D not resolved. Trimming removed 5 bases at V and 7 bases at J, with 9 bases between. Germline V gene lookup returns CDR1 SNHLY and CDR2 FYNNEI. The CDR3 runs to 12 residues. For the CDR3, the DNA is TGTGCCAGCAGTTCACAACCGAACACCATATATTTT. Translation gives CASSSQPNTIYF.